This T cell receptor (beta chain) was sequenced for a study of regulatory T cells in long-lasting Graves disease. Broader study findings: TRBV28, TRBJ1-2 and TRBJ2-5 were favored in persistent disease.

Time point here: newly diagnosed GD, antithyroid drugs for less than 3 months. Generation of the TCR library employed RNA extracted from PBMCs. There are 12 residues in the CDR3. V dropped 4 bases and J dropped 4 bases, with 11 bases sitting between them. CDR1 and CDR2 from the germline V gene are SQVTM and ANQGSEA. This clonotype was observed a few times. The antigen is unknown. For TCR beta, libraries came from iRepertoire HTBI primers and Arm-PCR of CDR3 regions. TCRdb passed the multiplex PCR reads through MiXCR, listing each CDR3 protein once. The top ten clones hold about 10% of a sample with 400,000 to 550,000 distinct CDR3 sequences, 16% of them seen once. The data were also submitted as part of a second study, on T cells in Graves' hyperthyroidism and ophthalmopathy. From that second work: First-round RT-PCR targeting the TCR CDR3 was performed with the HTBI primer set.

The clonotype comes from a woman in her 30s with Graves disease. The J gene is TRBJ2-7, the V gene TRBV29-1, with D possibly called TRBD1 or TRBD2 (5 bases each). The sample here was peripheral blood mononuclear cells (PBMCs), taken at new diagnosis, from a patient treated with antithyroid drugs. The DNA of the CDR3 is TGCAGCGTTGTGGGGGATGGATACGAGCAGTACTTC. This gives the protein CSVVGDGYEQYF.